A selection of T cell receptor beta chains follows, all from one sample in a study of monozygotic twins with inflammatory bowel disease. TCRdb reprocessed the 5' RACE reads and keeps a single row for each CDR3 protein, giving no DNA. The table gives about 440,000 distinct CDR3 sequences; the top ten clones make up approximately 2.4% of it. The sample taken for sequencing was blood. Receptor source: a human donor with ulcerative colitis or Crohn's disease, or a healthy co-twin of an affected twin (not recorded which). CDR3s include the opening cysteine and the closing phenylalanine or tryptophan.

V gene,J gene,CDR3 protein
TRBV27,TRBJ1-5,CASAEGDRGSNQPQHF
TRBV20-1,TRBJ2-7,CSAILGTGKSHEQYF
TRBV7-8,TRBJ2-7,CASSLVNWGPDEQYF
TRBV4-3,TRBJ2-5,CASSGFRSETQYF
TRBV11-1,TRBJ2-3,CASSLEVVAVGGPADTQYF
TRBV6-5,TRBJ2-5,CARSYSGGGTSGTQYF
TRBV11-2,TRBJ1-5,CASSLTLAGGNQPQHF
TRBV18,TRBJ2-7,CASHADPGLAGYEQYF
TRBV27,TRBJ2-1,CASSQREDGGNEQFF
TRBV28,TRBJ2-7,CASSLREDSSYEQYF
TRBV5-6,TRBJ1-2,CASGGQGLHGYTF
TRBV7-3,TRBJ2-3,CASSLMGAASGTDTQYF
TRBV29-1,TRBJ2-1,CSVFPGGRYNEQFF
TRBV5-1,TRBJ1-2,CASSATTGGADGYTF
TRBV20-1,TRBJ1-5,CSARVGVQPQHF
TRBV7-2,TRBJ2-7,CASSLVRSYYEPYF
TRBV7-2,TRBJ1-1,CASRLGLLNTEAFF
TRBV19,TRBJ1-5,CASTFSGGQWPQHF
TRBV12-3/TRBV12-4,TRBJ2-5,CASSLGGSLTQYF
TRBV20-1,TRBJ2-5,CSASGLAATQETQYF
TRBV7-9,TRBJ2-7,CASSSYIPGYEQYF
TRBV20-1,TRBJ2-7,CSARVPQLAAYEQYF
TRBV7-2,TRBJ2-1,CASSSPGSHSLNEQFF
TRBV5-1,TRBJ1-2,CASSSPAANYGYTF
TRBV11-2,TRBJ2-3,CASSLDGDHTDTQYF
TRBV7-3,TRBJ2-3,CASSPQGGEHTDTQYF
TRBV7-2,TRBJ1-2,CASSLDAAGVNYGYTF
TRBV7-9,TRBJ2-3,CASSFLVNTDTQYF
TRBV15,TRBJ2-2,CATSRAGGQMNTGELFF
TRBV20-1,TRBJ2-7,CSARDGGTPLTYEQYF
TRBV15,TRBJ2-2,CATSRDNLGAPAGELFF
TRBV10-3,TRBJ2-1,CAISVETSGALTHYNEQFF
TRBV12-3/TRBV12-4,TRBJ2-5,CASMRGKETQYF
TRBV7-6,TRBJ2-1,CASSSGGDEQFF
TRBV10-3,TRBJ1-2,CATTDSGSGEGYTF
TRBV7-3,TRBJ2-1,CASSFTDRNENEQFF
TRBV29-1,TRBJ1-1,CSVEDRPPEAFF
TRBV15,TRBJ2-7,CATSSQGYEQYF
TRBV2,TRBJ2-1,CASNPRTSGGSEQFF
TRBV4-3,TRBJ2-1,CASSQDRTSGRNEQFF
TRBV7-9,TRBJ2-5,CASSPRAKETQYF
TRBV5-6,TRBJ1-1,CASSFIQMMNTEAFF
TRBV20-1,TRBJ2-7,CSATDRDYEQYF
TRBV10-3,TRBJ1-1,CAIRESKVKGLNTEAFF
TRBV20-1,TRBJ2-7,CSAAPSGISYEQYF
TRBV14,TRBJ1-1,CASTLYTGTNTEAFF
TRBV14,TRBJ1-2,CASSQDGDSQAFNYGYTF
TRBV12-3/TRBV12-4,TRBJ1-2,CASSLLGYGYTF
TRBV12-3/TRBV12-4,TRBJ2-2,CASSWDIPGELFF
TRBV9,TRBJ2-1,CASSVDSGRNEQFF
TRBV16,TRBJ2-2,CASSHQRLITGELFF
TRBV7-9,TRBJ2-1,CASSPTTYPYNEQFF
TRBV20-1,TRBJ2-7,CSALGTGNEQYF
TRBV2,TRBJ1-5,CASNSQNSNQPQHF
TRBV5-4,TRBJ2-2,CASSLAQGPGELFF
TRBV6-4,TRBJ2-7,CASGTSGGIPYEQYF
TRBV18,TRBJ1-1,CASSPLPPAEAFF
TRBV5-1,TRBJ1-1,CASSEVLGYTEAFF
TRBV5-4,TRBJ2-6,CASSLGGTGANVLTF
TRBV9,TRBJ2-3,CASSVGGDMITDTQYF